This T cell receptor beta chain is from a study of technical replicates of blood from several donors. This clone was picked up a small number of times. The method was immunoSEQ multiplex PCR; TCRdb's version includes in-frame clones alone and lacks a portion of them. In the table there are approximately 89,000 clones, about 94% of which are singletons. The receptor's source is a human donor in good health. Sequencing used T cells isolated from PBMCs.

The CDR3 DNA sequence: TGTGCCAGCAGCGGAGTAGTCACCGGGGAGCTGTTTTTT. Translated, it gives CASSGVVTGELFF. The chain recombines TRBV14 with TRBJ2-2, with unresolved D. The V end lost 5 bases, the J end lost 4 bases, and 8 bases lay between the germline ends. Germline lookup yields CDR1 SGHDN and CDR2 FVKESK. This CDR3 contains 13 residues.